Listed here are 17 T cell receptor beta chains from one sample, sequenced in a study of blood T cell repertoires in COVID-19. Clones were sequenced by immunoSEQ multiplex PCR, and TCRdb holds only the in-frame ones, with some missing. The sample includes 150,000 or so clones, around 83% of them seen just once. What was sequenced was PBMCs or T cells enriched from blood (not recorded which). The origin of the receptors is a man aged 50-59 years who had recovered from COVID-19.

The chain has TRBV28 and TRBJ1-3, with D possibly TRBD1 on 5 matching bases. The CDR3 contains 16 residues. The ends were cut back, 7 bases at V and 0 bases at J, with 16 bases in the middle. CDR1 MDHEN and CDR2 SYDVKM come from the germline V gene. The CDR3 DNA reads as TGTGCCAGCAACGTTCCAGCCAGGGCCTCTGGAAACACCATATATTTT. This encodes CASNVPARASGNTIYF.

In its sample, this clone was seen once. This chain links TRBV7-9 with TRBJ1-1, with 7 bases identical to TRBD1. J lost 0 bases, V lost 8 bases, and 9 bases had no gene match. The CDR3 runs to 15 residues. Germline values: CDR1 SEHNR, CDR2 FQNEAQ (reference sequence). As DNA, the CDR3 is TGTGCCAGCCTACTATCCGGGACAGTGAACACTGAAGCTTTCTTT. This encodes CASLLSGTVNTEAFF. Full variable domain (remainder filled in from reference TRBV7-9 and TRBJ1-1): DTGVSQNPRHKITKRGQNVTFRCDPISEHNRLYWYRQTLGQGPEFLTYFQNEAQLEKSRLLSDRFSAERPKGSFSTLEIQRTEQGDSAMYLCASLLSGTVNTEAFFGQGTRLTVV.

This sequence joins TRBV28 and TRBJ1-2; D may be TRBD1 (5 bases). The ends were cut back, 6 bases at V and 0 bases at J, with 8 bases in the middle. The germline gives CDR1 MDHEN, CDR2 SYDVKM. This CDR3 contains 13 residues. The DNA of the CDR3 is TGTGCCAGCAGAGCGACAGCTAACTATGGCTACACCTTC. Translated: CASRATANYGYTF.

The chain carries TRBV7-2 and TRBJ1-3; D gene ambiguous. Trimming took off 5 bases at V and 4 bases at J, with 6 bases between the two ends. The CDR3 has 12 residues. Germline CDR1 and CDR2: SGHTA and FQGNSA. Here the CDR3 DNA reads TGTGCCAGCAGCCAGTGGGGAAACACCATATATTTT. Amino acids: CASSQWGNTIYF. The full variable domain, rest sourced from reference TRBV7-2 and TRBJ1-3, is GAGVSQSPSNKVTEKGKDVELRCDPISGHTALYWYRQSLGQGLEFLIYFQGNSAPDKSGLPSDRFSAERTGGSVSTLTIQRTQQEDSAVYLCASSQWGNTIYFGEGSWLTVV.

V is TRBV5-1 and J is TRBJ2-5, with a tentative D call TRBD1 (6 bases). The CDR3 is 15 amino acids. From germline, CDR1 is SGHRS and CDR2 YFSETQ. V was trimmed by 5 bases and J by 2 bases, leaving 16 bases between them. DNA of the CDR3: TGCGCCAGCAGTACGAGGACAGTCTTGCAAGAGACCCAGTACTTC. Its translation: CASSTRTVLQETQYF.

Only a few counts were recorded for this clone. The CDR3 bases are TGTGCCAGCTCACCAGTAATCACCGGGGAGCTGTTTTTT. Translated: CASSPVITGELFF. The chain uses TRBV18 and TRBJ2-2; D remains unclear. Germline V gives CDR1 KGHSH, CDR2 LQKENI. Trimming pared 2 bases from V and 4 bases from J, leaving 5 bases between. The CDR3 runs to 13 residues.

The chain couples TRBV3-1 (or the pseudogene TRBV3-2) to TRBJ1-2, with 7 bases lining up with TRBD1. Trimming at V came to 6 bases and at J to 0 bases, leaving 4 bases not matched to a gene. Germline assignment: CDR1 LGHDT and CDR2 YNNKEL (reference sequence). This CDR3 region has 14 residues. CDR3 sequence: CASSGDSTNYGYTF. The CDR3 coding sequence is TGTGCCAGCAGTGGGGACAGTACTAACTATGGCTACACCTTC.

The V call is TRBV29-1, the J call TRBJ2-3; D possibly corresponds to TRBD2 (5 bases). This CDR3 is 13 amino acids long. V lost 7 bases and J lost 0, with 11 bases in between. CDR1 and CDR2 from the germline V gene are SQVTM and ANQGSEA. The CDR3 protein is CSGSGYSTDTQYF. The DNA of the CDR3 is TGCAGCGGGAGCGGCTATAGCACAGATACGCAGTATTTT.

The chain links TRBV6-5 to TRBJ1-6, with D hard to call. The germline V and J ends were trimmed by 6 bases and 9 bases, with 9 bases remaining between them. The CDR3 loop spans 12 amino acids. The germline gives CDR1 MNHEY, CDR2 SVGAGI. CDR3 coding DNA: TGTGCCAGCAGCCCCGGGGTTTCACCCCTCCACTTT. This encodes CASSPGVSPLHF.

The chain uses TRBV4-1 and TRBJ2-3; 8 nucleotides align to TRBD2. This CDR3 contains 16 residues. The germline CDR1 and CDR2 sequences are MGHRA and YSYEKL. J was trimmed by 5 bases and V by 3 bases; bases with no gene match: 10. CDR3 region: CASSQASGGWLDTQYF. In nucleotides, the CDR3 is TGCGCCAGCAGCCAGGCGTCGGGGGGGTGGTTAGATACGCAGTATTTT.

In this sample, this clone turned up a few times. J is TRBJ2-1 and V is TRBV10-2; TRBD1 matches 8 bases. This CDR3 contains 15 residues. Germline CDR1 and CDR2: WSHSY and SAAADI. Unmatched junction bases numbered 12, after V lost 6 bases and J lost 8 bases. CDR3: CASRLTGQVEDEQFF. The CDR3 coding sequence is TGCGCCAGCAGGCTGACGGGACAGGTGGAGGATGAGCAGTTCTTC.

The rearrangement links TRBV28 to TRBJ1-2; 7 bases match TRBD1. V shed 7 bases and J 2 bases; nucleotides not matched to a gene: 10. Germline V gives CDR1 MDHEN, CDR2 SYDVKM. This CDR3 contains 15 residues. This chain's CDR3 is CASTLGQILNYGYTF. The CDR3 DNA reads TGTGCCAGCACTTTGGGACAGATTTTAAACTATGGCTACACCTTC.

The chain recombines TRBV27 with TRBJ1-1; no firm D call. The CDR3 runs to 14 residues. Germline CDR1 and CDR2: MNHEY and SMNVEV (reference sequence). The V end was cut by 3 bases, the J end by 2 bases, with 10 bases between. DNA for the CDR3: TGTGCCAGCAGTTTCGGGGTGGATAACACTGAAGCTTTCTTT. It specifies CASSFGVDNTEAFF.

The CDR3, as DNA: TGTGCCAGCAGTAGGGACAGGGGGGACGAGCAGTACTTC. It is translated as CASSRDRGDEQYF. The chain carries TRBV12-3 or TRBV12-4 and TRBJ2-7, with 11 positions matching TRBD1. CDR3 size: 13 residues. V lost 5 bases to trimming and J lost 5 bases; unmatched junction nucleotides: 2.

The rearrangement links TRBV28 to TRBJ1-4; 8 bases match TRBD1. The junction had 13 bases not matched to a gene; V was cut back by 8 bases and J by 8 bases. Germline V gene lookup returns CDR1 MDHEN and CDR2 SYDVKM. The CDR3 is made up of 15 amino acids. The CDR3 sequence: CASAVPGQGEEKLFF. The CDR3, as DNA: TGTGCCAGCGCCGTCCCCGGACAGGGTGAAGAAAAACTGTTTTTT.

This chain joins TRBV11-2 and TRBJ2-1; 11 bases line up with TRBD2. V was pared by 5 bases and J by 2 bases, with 8 bases of the junction left unmatched. The CDR3 is 17 amino acids. Germline values: CDR1 SGHAT, CDR2 FQNNGV. Here the CDR3 reads CASSELGTSGAYNEQFF. CDR3 sequence (DNA): TGTGCCAGCAGCGAACTAGGGACTAGCGGAGCCTACAATGAGCAGTTCTTC.

This clone has just a few counts. The chain carries TRBV6-2 or TRBV6-3 and TRBJ1-5; D may be TRBD1 (6 bases). The V gene's germline CDR1 is MNHEY and CDR2 SVGEGT. The CDR3 has 19 amino acids. Between the trimmed V and J ends, which lost 0 bases and 0 bases, there was a span of 18 bases. The CDR3 here is CASSYSSWTVQNSNQPQHF. CDR3 nucleotides: TGTGCCAGCAGTTACTCATCATGGACAGTACAAAATAGCAATCAGCCCCAGCATTTT.